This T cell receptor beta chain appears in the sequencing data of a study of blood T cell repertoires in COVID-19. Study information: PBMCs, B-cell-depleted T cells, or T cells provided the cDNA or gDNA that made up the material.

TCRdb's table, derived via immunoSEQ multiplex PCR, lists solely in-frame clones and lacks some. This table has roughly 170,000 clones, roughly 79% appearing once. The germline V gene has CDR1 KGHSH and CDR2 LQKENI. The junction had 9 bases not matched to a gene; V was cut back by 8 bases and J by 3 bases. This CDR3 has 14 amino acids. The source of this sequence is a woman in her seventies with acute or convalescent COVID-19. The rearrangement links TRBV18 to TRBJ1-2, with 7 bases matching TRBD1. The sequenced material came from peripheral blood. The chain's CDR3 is CASDLGGYDYGYTF. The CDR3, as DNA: TGTGCCAGCGATTTAGGGGGCTATGACTATGGCTACACCTTC.